The 31 T cell receptor beta chains below were found in one sample sequenced in a study of T-cell reconstitution after alpha-beta-depleted transplantation in children. It was with unique molecular identifiers that the TCRbeta library was prepared. TCRdb re-called the PCR reads through MiXCR, storing one row per CDR3 protein. The profile covers about half a million distinct CDR3 sequences, with about 12% appearing a single time and 4.5% to 6% taken by the ten largest. The sample consisted of PBMCs from the stem cell graft donor, taken from the stem cell graft. These receptors all stem from a human donor who donated a stem cell graft to a child with combined immunodeficiency.

This clonotype has a handful of counts. The chain uses TRBV28 and TRBJ2-1; D may be TRBD2 (6 bases). CDR1 is MDHEN, CDR2 SYDVKM, per germline. CDR3 length: 13 residues. The V gene lost 5 bases and the J gene lost 8 bases, with 13 bases spanning the gap. The CDR3 region is CASSGHPGDEQFF. CDR3 in DNA: TGTGCCAGCAGTGGGCATCCGGGAGATGAGCAGTTCTTC.

This clonotype was recorded a few times. This rearrangement joins TRBV24-1 to TRBJ2-5; no clear D. Germline CDR1 and CDR2: KGHDR and SFDVKD. The CDR3 is 14 amino acids. Trimming took 6 bases from V and 5 from J, leaving 15 bases between them. Here the CDR3 DNA reads TGTGCCACCAGTCGGTCAGGATCAGCGGAGACCCAGTACTTC. Translating it yields CATSRSGSAETQYF.

The table lists this clonotype with a few counts. This chain links TRBV15 with TRBJ2-3; possible D gene TRBD2, 6 bases. The CDR3 has 16 residues. The V and J ends lost 4 bases and 1 base respectively, with 15 bases between them. Germline CDR1 reads LNHNV; CDR2 reads YYDKDF (reference sequence). The CDR3 DNA reads as TGTGCCACCAGCACCCGGAGGGGTAGCGGCACAGATACGCAGTATTTT. It yields the protein CATSTRRGSGTDTQYF.

This clonotype was counted many times. The V and J genes are TRBV12-3 or TRBV12-4 and TRBJ2-3; either TRBD1 or TRBD2 may fit D (6 bases each). This CDR3 region has 14 residues. Trimming shortened V by 3 bases and J by 6 bases, and 13 bases separated the two germline ends. The DNA for the CDR3 is TGTGCCAGCAGTTTTGGGGGGCTGGGGGATACGCAGTATTTT. This gives the protein CASSFGGLGDTQYF.

This clonotype has a count of ten or more. The genes are TRBV5-1 and TRBJ2-7, with 14 nucleotides matching TRBD2. The CDR3 covers 16 residues. Germline V gene data show CDR1 as SGHRS and CDR2 as YFSETQ. V lost 3 bases and J lost 3; bases outside the gene matches: 5. The CDR3 sequence: CASSSWTSGGLYEQYF. In DNA, the CDR3 is TGCGCCAGCAGCTCCTGGACTAGCGGGGGGCTCTACGAGCAGTACTTC. Combining the CDR3 with reference TRBV5-1 and TRBJ2-7 gives the whole variable domain KAGVTQTPRYLIKTRGQQVTLSCSPISGHRSVSWYQQTPGQGLQFLFEYFSETQRNKGNFPGRFSGRQFSNSRSEMNVSTLELGDSALYLCASSSWTSGGLYEQYFGPGTRLTVT.

Comments on this clonotype: The junction and the germline gene differ at one end; a read error may be behind it. The chain couples TRBV7-2 to TRBJ2-5; 8 bases fit TRBD2. CDR3 size: 13 residues. The germline V gene has CDR1 SGHTA and CDR2 FQGNSA. The CDR3 loop is CASILGLAETQYF. The CDR3 DNA reads TGTGCCAGCATCTTAGGACTAGCAGAGACCCAGTACTTC. The full variable domain, rest sourced from reference TRBV7-2 and TRBJ2-5, is GAGVSQSPSNKVTEKGKDVELRCDPISGHTALYWYRQSLGQGLEFLIYFQGNSAPDKSGLPSDRFSAERTGGSVSTLTIQRTQQEDSAVYLCASILGLAETQYFGPGTRLLVL.

This clonotype was picked up a small number of times. The chain combines TRBV6-2 or TRBV6-3 with TRBJ1-5; D gene unclear. V shed 6 bases and J shed 0 bases, with 18 bases lying between them. CDR1 is MNHEY and CDR2 is SVGEGT in the germline V gene. The CDR3 is 17 amino acids. The DNA for the CDR3 is TGTGCCAGCAGCATACGATGGGTTCGTAATAGCAATCAGCCCCAGCATTTT. Its translation is CASSIRWVRNSNQPQHF.

This clonotype has a handful of counts. This sequence joins TRBV5-1 and TRBJ1-2, with D possibly TRBD1 on 6 matching bases. This CDR3 comprises 14 residues. Germline V gene data show CDR1 as SGHRS and CDR2 as YFSETQ. Trimming stripped 0 bases from V and 12 bases from J, with 18 bases between. The CDR3 nucleotides read TGCGCCAGCAGCTTGGAAACAGGGATTCTCAATGACACCTTC. This codes for CASSLETGILNDTF. Using reference TRBV5-1 and TRBJ1-2 for the parts outside the CDR3, the full variable domain is KAGVTQTPRYLIKTRGQQVTLSCSPISGHRSVSWYQQTPGQGLQFLFEYFSETQRNKGNFPGRFSGRQFSNSRSEMNVSTLELGDSALYLCASSLETGILNDTFGSGTRLTVV.

The J gene is TRBJ2-7, the V gene TRBV12-3 or TRBV12-4, with D maybe TRBD1 (6 bases). The CDR3 loop spans 14 amino acids. Trimming left V 6 bases short and J 5 bases short, with 17 bases between. DNA of the CDR3: TGTGCCAGCAGCTCTGAGGGGGTCTTCGACGAGCAGTACTTC. Translated: CASSSEGVFDEQYF.

V is TRBV15 and J is TRBJ1-1; no definite D call. This CDR3 region has 16 residues. The germline CDR1 and CDR2 sequences are LNHNV and YYDKDF (reference sequence). The V and J ends lost 0 bases and 1 base respectively, with 12 bases between them. The CDR3 DNA reads as TGTGCCACCAGCAGAGATGATTGGGTTACGAACACTGAAGCTTTCTTT. Its translation: CATSRDDWVTNTEAFF.

This clonotype was seen a handful of times. The chain has TRBV7-9 and TRBJ2-3, with 8 bases identical to TRBD2. Germline CDR1 is SEHNR and CDR2 is FQNEAQ (reference sequence). V lost 3 bases, J lost 4 bases, and 9 bases stayed unmatched. CDR3 size: 16 residues. The CDR3 region is CASSLQRETGSDTQYF. The CDR3 DNA reads TGTGCCAGCAGCTTGCAGCGGGAGACTGGGTCAGATACGCAGTATTTT.

This clonotype was counted only a few times. The chain has TRBV29-1 and TRBJ1-4, with 9 bases matching TRBD1. The J segment lost 5 bases and the V segment lost 7 bases, leaving 5 bases of the junction unmatched. Germline V gene data show CDR1 as SQVTM and CDR2 as ANQGSEA. The CDR3 spans 13 residues. The CDR3, as DNA: TGCAGCGCCAAGACAGGGGGAAATGAAAAACTGTTTTTT. Translation gives CSAKTGGNEKLFF.

The table lists this clonotype with a few counts. The rearrangement links TRBV20-1 to TRBJ2-1; possibly TRBD2 for D (7 bases). There are 12 residues in the CDR3. Germline CDR1 and CDR2: DFQATT and SNEGSKA (reference sequence). V was cut by 6 bases and J by 4 bases, with 10 bases left in between. The DNA of the CDR3 is TGCAGTGCCGGGGGGCAGTACAATGAGCAGTTCTTC. As protein: CSAGGQYNEQFF.

The chain couples TRBV12-3 or TRBV12-4 to TRBJ2-1; 12 bases match TRBD2. This CDR3 has 15 residues. V shed 5 bases, J shed 8 bases, and the junction held 7 bases outside the gene matches. The CDR3 DNA reads TGTGCCAGCAGTGTGACTAGCGGGAGTGCCCATGAGCAGTTCTTC. Residues: CASSVTSGSAHEQFF.

This clonotype was found a few times. The V call is TRBV9, the J call TRBJ2-1; TRBD2 matches 7 bases. Germline V lookup: CDR1 SGDLS, CDR2 YYNGEE. The CDR3 spans 15 residues. Unmatched junction bases numbered 6, after V lost 1 base and J lost 5 bases. The CDR3 nucleotides are TGTGCCAGCAGCGTAATGGGGGGGTACCACAATGAGCAGTTCTTC. Amino acids: CASSVMGGYHNEQFF.

J is TRBJ2-7 and V is TRBV2, with unresolved D. Germline V CDR1 and CDR2: SNHLY, FYNNEI. Trimming left V 5 bases short and J 9 bases short, with 20 bases between. There are 14 residues in the CDR3. This CDR3 is CASSWTQEKTGQYF. In nucleotides, the CDR3 is TGTGCCAGCAGTTGGACGCAAGAGAAGACGGGGCAGTACTTC.

This clonotype was counted only a few times. V gene TRBV9 combines with J gene TRBJ2-6, with a weak D call TRBD2 (5 bases). This CDR3 is 14 amino acids long. With 0 bases removed from V and 12 bases from J, the gap between germline ends came to 13 bases. CDR1 and CDR2 (germline): SGDLS, YYNGEE. The CDR3 reads CASSVGGSSSVLTF. The CDR3 nucleotides are TGTGCCAGCAGCGTAGGCGGGTCGAGCAGCGTCCTGACTTTC.

V gene TRBV11-3 combines with J gene TRBJ2-1, with D tentatively TRBD1 or TRBD2 (5 bases each). V lost 0 bases to trimming and J lost 2 bases, with 11 bases between them. CDR3 length equals 16 residues. The V gene's germline CDR1 is SGHNT and CDR2 YENEEA. CDR3 residues: CASSLESGPAYNEQFF. In DNA form, the CDR3 reads TGTGCCAGCAGCTTAGAATCGGGACCAGCCTACAATGAGCAGTTCTTC.

This clonotype was counted many times. The chain carries TRBV4-3 and TRBJ2-2; 10 bases map to TRBD2. The CDR3 covers 16 residues. With V trimmed by 4 bases and J by 0 bases, 2 bases remained unmatched. CDR1 is LGHNA and CDR2 is YSLEER in the germline V gene. CDR3 sequence reads: CASSPGTSANTGELFF. DNA of the CDR3: TGCGCCAGCAGCCCTGGGACTAGCGCGAACACCGGGGAGCTGTTTTTT.

Ten or more counts support this clonotype. The J gene is TRBJ2-3, the V gene TRBV7-6; D perhaps matches TRBD2 (5 bases). From germline, CDR1 is SGHVS and CDR2 FNYEAQ. The V end was cut by 1 base, the J end by 6 bases, with 14 bases between. This CDR3 region has 15 residues. This CDR3 is CASSLGAGGLDTQYF. CDR3 bases: TGTGCCAGCAGCTTAGGGGCGGGCGGTCTGGATACGCAGTATTTT.

This clonotype appeared a few times. The chain employs TRBV10-3 and TRBJ2-7, with D perhaps TRBD1 (5 bases). Trimming took off 2 bases at V and 6 bases at J, with 11 bases between the two ends. CDR3 length equals 13 residues. Germline assignment: CDR1 ENHRY and CDR2 SYGVKD. CDR3 protein: CAISEGPQGEQYF. The CDR3 DNA sequence: TGTGCCATCAGTGAGGGCCCGCAGGGCGAGCAGTACTTC.

This chain links TRBV11-2 with TRBJ2-3; D unclear. CDR1 is SGHAT and CDR2 is FQNNGV in the germline V gene. Trimming took 5 bases from V and 1 from J, leaving 13 bases between them. The CDR3 is 15 amino acids. This CDR3 is CASSPQFGRTDTQYF. In DNA form, the CDR3 reads TGTGCCAGCAGCCCACAGTTCGGCCGCACAGATACGCAGTATTTT.

This clonotype was counted between two and nine times. The chain couples TRBV27 to TRBJ2-1; TRBD1 aligns across 7 bases. This CDR3 contains 14 residues. The V segment lost 5 bases and the J segment 9 bases; nucleotides outside the gene matches: 10. The germline CDR1 and CDR2 sequences are MNHEY and SMNVEV (reference sequence). CDR3 region: CASSPQGDGGEQFF. As DNA, the CDR3 is TGTGCCAGCAGTCCCCAGGGGGATGGGGGTGAGCAGTTCTTC.

The chain combines TRBV7-8 with TRBJ2-3, with 7 bases that match TRBD1. Looked up from germline, CDR1 is SGHVS and CDR2 is FQNEAQ. The CDR3 sequence is 15 residues long. The V segment lost 1 base and the J segment 2 bases; nucleotides outside the gene matches: 3. The CDR3 coding sequence is TGTGCCAGCAGCTTAGAGGGGGCAACCACAGATACGCAGTATTTT. Its protein is CASSLEGATTDTQYF.

CDR3 DNA: TGTGCCAGCAGTGAACGCGTCCGGGACTTTTACAATGAGCAGTTCTTC. Translated: CASSERVRDFYNEQFF. The chain employs TRBV6-1 and TRBJ2-1; possible D gene TRBD2, 6 bases. The V gene's germline CDR1 is MNHNS and CDR2 SASEGT. The germline V and J ends were trimmed by 2 bases and 4 bases, with 15 bases remaining between them. This CDR3 comprises 16 residues.

V and J are TRBV11-2 and TRBJ2-5; maybe TRBD1 (5 bases). Trimming removed 5 bases from V and 0 bases from J, with 13 bases in between. The CDR3 consists of 15 residues. Germline V gene lookup returns CDR1 SGHAT and CDR2 FQNNGV. CDR3 amino acids: CASSAPAGYQETQYF. The CDR3 DNA reads TGTGCCAGCAGCGCCCCAGCAGGGTACCAAGAGACCCAGTACTTC. Full variable domain (outside the CDR3, taken from reference TRBV11-2 and TRBJ2-5): EAGVAQSPRYKIIEKRQSVAFWCNPISGHATLYWYQQILGQGPKLLIQFQNNGVVDDSQLPKDRFSAERLKGVDSTLKIQPAKLEDSAVYLCASSAPAGYQETQYFGPGTRLLVL.

This clonotype was counted many times. The chain has TRBV20-1 and TRBJ2-7, with 7 bases that match TRBD2. The length of the CDR3 is 13 residues. With V trimmed by 6 bases and J by 2 bases, 7 bases remained unmatched. Looked up from germline, CDR1 is DFQATT and CDR2 is SNEGSKA (reference sequence). In nucleotides, the CDR3 is TGCAGTGCCAGCAGCGGGGAGACCTACGAGCAGTACTTC. Translating gives CSASSGETYEQYF.

This clonotype was observed a few times. This rearrangement joins TRBV9 to TRBJ1-5, with 9 bases that match TRBD1. Unmatched junction bases numbered 8, after V lost 3 bases and J lost 4 bases. There are 16 residues in the CDR3. CDR1 is SGDLS and CDR2 is YYNGEE in the germline V gene. DNA for the CDR3: TGTGCCAGCAGCGGGGGTTCCGGGACAGGGAATCAGCCCCAGCATTTT. Protein product: CASSGGSGTGNQPQHF.

This clonotype was seen many times. This chain joins TRBV20-1 and TRBJ2-1; no definite D call. The CDR3 extends over 13 amino acids. Trimming left V 7 bases short and J 4 bases short, with 14 bases between. CDR1 is DFQATT and CDR2 is SNEGSKA in the germline V gene (reference sequence). The CDR3: CSGLRQSYNEQFF. The CDR3 DNA follows: TGCAGTGGGCTGCGGCAGTCGTACAATGAGCAGTTCTTC.

This clonotype occurred a few times. This sequence joins TRBV20-1 and TRBJ1-2; the match to TRBD1 covers 11 bases. The CDR3 consists of 13 residues. Germline V gene data show CDR1 as DFQATT and CDR2 as SNEGSKA (reference sequence). Germline trimming cut 6 bases from V and 8 bases from J; bases unmatched to any gene: 8. The CDR3 nucleotides read TGCAGTGCCGCTGGACAGGGGGCGTTAGGCTACACCTTC. It yields the protein CSAAGQGALGYTF.

The table lists this clonotype with a few counts. The V and J genes are TRBV11-3 and TRBJ2-3; TRBD1 might be the D (5 bases). The germline V gene encodes CDR1 SGHNT and CDR2 YENEEA. Between the trimmed V and J ends, which lost 7 bases and 1 base, there was a span of 12 bases. This CDR3 region has 14 residues. The CDR3 reads CASTDQGGTDTQYF. The DNA for the CDR3 is TGTGCCAGCACCGATCAAGGGGGCACAGATACGCAGTATTTT.